The clone carrying this T cell receptor (beta chain) has a handful of counts. The antigen remains unidentified. These data belong to a study of beta chain features in type 1 diabetes. The authors reverse transcribed all of the isolated RNA, so sequencing captured expressed TCRB transcripts. Clones were read by immunoSEQ multiplex PCR, and TCRdb kept only the in-frame ones, dropping some. The sample carries 680,000 or so clones, 15% to 18% recorded once. Study-level results: VDJ junctions sequenced from type 1 diabetes patients showed fewer insertions and more deletions. Shortening of TCRB CDR3s, moderate but significant, appeared in all four CD4+ subsets of Type 1 diabetes patients. PCR might show a preference for shorter templates, equally across patients and controls.

This receptor was identified in a man between 18 and 29 years old in good health. The sample consisted of naive CD4+ T cells from blood.

CDR3 amino acids: CASSPKQGAQPQHF. Here the CDR3 DNA reads TGTGCCAGCAGCCCTAAGCAGGGGGCTCAGCCCCAGCATTTT. V is TRBV7-2 and J is TRBJ1-5, with 8 bases aligning to TRBD1. The V segment lost 5 bases and the J segment 6 bases; nucleotides outside the gene matches: 6. In germline, CDR1 is SGHTA, CDR2 FQGNSA. The CDR3 has 14 amino acids.